Presented here are 18 T cell receptor beta chains from one specimen sequenced in a study of cytomegalovirus exposure and HLA in healthy donors. 13 Jbeta primers and 60 Vbeta primers were used for the PCR. Sequencing was performed with immunoSEQ multiplex PCR; in TCRdb, only in-frame clones are kept and a portion is missing. The table lists about 190,000 clones, around 84% of them singletons, with about 1.8% in the top ten. Sequencing input: PBMCs. The receptors were gathered from a woman younger than 30 in good health and CMV-seronegative.

This clone occurred once. The V and J genes are TRBV9 and TRBJ1-2; D is unclear. This CDR3 comprises 14 residues. Trimming stripped 0 bases from V and 11 bases from J, with 17 bases between. CDR1 is SGDLS and CDR2 is YYNGEE in the germline V gene. CDR3 residues: CASSVGESFNWYTF. CDR3 DNA: TGTGCCAGCAGCGTAGGGGAGTCCTTTAATTGGTACACCTTC.

The chain has TRBV7-2 and TRBJ1-6; 7 bases match TRBD1. Per germline, CDR1 SGHTA and CDR2 FQGNSA. Unmatched junction bases numbered 0, after V lost 1 base and J lost 0 bases. The CDR3 length is 16 residues. The CDR3 is CASSLDRGSYNSPLHF. The CDR3 DNA sequence: TGTGCCAGCAGCTTAGACAGGGGCTCCTATAATTCACCCCTCCACTTT.

The chain uses TRBV7-6 and TRBJ1-3, with 7 positions matching TRBD1. Germline CDR1 is SGHVS and CDR2 is FNYEAQ. J lost 2 bases, V lost 5 bases, and 6 bases had no gene match. The CDR3 extends over 15 amino acids. As DNA, the CDR3 is TGTGCCAGCAGCAGGGGGCGCGGGACTGGAAACACCATATATTTT. Amino acid sequence: CASSRGRGTGNTIYF.

The V and J genes are TRBV28 and TRBJ2-3, with 7 bases identical to TRBD2. The CDR3 sequence is 17 residues long. The germline CDR1 and CDR2 sequences are MDHEN and SYDVKM. The trim removed 4 bases at V and 3 bases at J, leaving 13 bases unmatched. For the CDR3, the DNA is TGTGCCAGCAGTTCCTATGCCGCCCAAGCGGGGACAGATACGCAGTATTTT. This encodes CASSSYAAQAGTDTQYF.

The rearrangement uses TRBV15 and TRBJ2-1; 8 nucleotides agree with TRBD1. The CDR3 has 17 amino acids. Trimming removed 0 bases from V and 2 bases from J; junction bases left unmatched: 6. Germline loops: CDR1 LNHNV, CDR2 YYDKDF (reference sequence). Here the CDR3 reads CATSRDLGQGAYNEQFF. The CDR3 DNA reads as TGTGCCACCAGCAGAGATCTTGGACAGGGAGCCTACAATGAGCAGTTCTTC.

The CDR3 loop is CASSQQGPTTNEKLFF. CDR3 DNA: TGTGCCAGCAGTCAACAGGGGCCCACAACTAATGAAAAACTGTTTTTT. V and J are TRBV28 and TRBJ1-4; TRBD1 agrees at 7 bases. Germline loops: CDR1 MDHEN, CDR2 SYDVKM. V lost 5 bases, J lost 0 bases, and 6 bases stayed unmatched. This CDR3 contains 16 residues.

The chain employs TRBV9 and TRBJ2-5, with TRBD2 matching 11 bases. J lost 2 bases, V lost 4 bases, and 7 bases had no gene match. Germline assignment: CDR1 SGDLS and CDR2 YYNGEE. The CDR3 consists of 16 residues. CDR3 coding DNA: TGTGCCAGCAGCTTGGGACTAGCGGCCCCTCAAGAGACCCAGTACTTC. As protein: CASSLGLAAPQETQYF.

The chain carries TRBV6-5 and TRBJ2-1, with TRBD1 matching over 7 bases. V lost 5 bases, J lost 4 bases, and 8 bases stayed unmatched. Germline V gene lookup returns CDR1 MNHEY and CDR2 SVGAGI. The CDR3 totals 15 residues. The DNA of the CDR3 is TGTGCCAGCAGTCCCCTCGGGACAGCATACAATGAGCAGTTCTTC. It codes for CASSPLGTAYNEQFF.

The gene calls are TRBV19 and TRBJ2-3; D is possibly TRBD1 (8 bases). Germline V gives CDR1 LNHDA, CDR2 SQIVND (reference sequence). This CDR3 is 14 amino acids long. The V and J ends lost 6 bases and 4 bases respectively, with 14 bases between them. The CDR3 loop is CASRNRGGADTQYF. The CDR3, as DNA: TGTGCCAGTAGAAACAGGGGGGGGGCAGATACGCAGTATTTT.

V is TRBV6-1 and J is TRBJ2-1; 14 bases line up with TRBD2. Germline CDR1 MNHNS, CDR2 SASEGT. The CDR3 has 15 residues. The ends lost 6 bases at V and 4 bases at J; junction bases unmatched: 2. CDR3 DNA: TGTGCCAGCAGAAGACTAGCGGGAGGGTACAATGAGCAGTTCTTC. Translated: CASRRLAGGYNEQFF.

V and J are TRBV2 and TRBJ2-5; tentative D call: TRBD2 (6 bases). The germline V and J ends were trimmed by 11 bases and 1 base, with 8 bases remaining between them. This CDR3 has 11 amino acids. CDR1 and CDR2 (germline): SNHLY, FYNNEI. The CDR3 region is CAAGIQETQYF. The DNA for the CDR3 is TGTGCCGCGGGGATCCAAGAGACCCAGTACTTC. Full variable domain (missing parts from reference TRBV2 and TRBJ2-5): EPEVTQTPSHQVTQMGQEVILRCVPISNHLYFYWYRQILGQKVEFLVSFYNNEISEKSEIFDDQFSVERPDGSNFTLKIRSTKLEDSAMYFCAAGIQETQYFGPGTRLLVL.

The J gene is TRBJ2-3, the V gene TRBV21-1; TRBD1 is taken as the D call from the table, unchecked against the DNA. TRBV21-1 is a pseudogene segment. This CDR3 comprises 18 residues. The CDR3 DNA reads TGTGCCAGCAGCACACCGCCGGGACACCTATTCCGCACAGATACGCAGTATTTT. Protein sequence: CASSTPPGHLFRTDTQYF.

This chain uses TRBV10-3 with TRBJ1-1; a possible D gene is TRBD1 (6 bases). Germline V lookup: CDR1 ENHRY, CDR2 SYGVKD. V gave up 0 bases and J gave up 11 bases, with 13 bases separating them. The CDR3 consists of 13 residues. This chain's CDR3 is CAISESQGWEAFF. CDR3 nucleotide sequence: TGTGCCATCAGTGAGTCGCAGGGGTGGGAGGCTTTCTTT.

This chain connects TRBV11-2 to TRBJ1-1; D uncertain. CDR1 is SGHAT and CDR2 is FQNNGV in the germline V gene. The CDR3 sequence is 13 residues long. With 3 bases removed from V and 3 bases from J, the gap between germline ends came to 8 bases. CDR3 region: CASSFADYTEAFF. In DNA, the CDR3 is TGTGCCAGCAGCTTTGCAGACTACACTGAAGCTTTCTTT.

The chain has TRBV7-2 and TRBJ2-3; 13 bases are a match to TRBD2. Losses at the gene ends were 3 bases for V and 4 bases for J; bases not matched to a gene: 1. CDR1 and CDR2 from the germline V gene are SGHTA and FQGNSA. The CDR3 covers 15 residues. In nucleotides, the CDR3 is TGTGCCAGCAGCTTGACTAGCGGGGGGCCAGATACGCAGTATTTT. Translating gives CASSLTSGGPDTQYF.

This sequence joins TRBV7-9 and TRBJ1-2, with 11 bases fitting TRBD1. CDR3 size: 14 residues. Trimming at V came to 5 bases and at J to 8 bases, leaving 7 bases not matched to a gene. Looked up from germline, CDR1 is SEHNR and CDR2 is FQNEAQ (reference sequence). CDR3 region: CASSRDRGSGGYTF. The CDR3 nucleotides are TGTGCCAGCAGCAGGGACAGGGGGTCGGGGGGCTACACCTTC.

V gene TRBV18 combines with J gene TRBJ2-7; tentative D call: TRBD1 (6 bases). CDR3 size: 14 residues. CDR1 and CDR2 (germline): KGHSH, LQKENI. Trimming removed 4 bases from V and 1 base from J, with 11 bases in between. The CDR3 reads CASSLDTGSYEQYF. The CDR3 DNA reads TGTGCCAGCTCACTGGACACAGGGTCCTACGAGCAGTACTTC.

The chain combines TRBV30 with TRBJ1-1, with 8 bases that match TRBD1. Germline V CDR1 and CDR2: GTSNPN, SVGIG (reference sequence). The CDR3 spans 18 residues. Losses at the gene ends were 0 bases for V and 1 base for J; bases not matched to a gene: 13. The CDR3, as DNA: TGTGCCTGGAGTGTACGGCGTCAGGGGGCTCGAGGGAACACTGAAGCTTTCTTT. Its protein product is CAWSVRRQGARGNTEAFF.